This T cell receptor (beta chain) derives from a study of early T cells in non-severe SARS-CoV-2 infection. Whole-study context: Sequencing was performed on bulk RNA from unsorted whole blood, leaving chains unpaired. Findings of the study overall: Reliance on VDJdb matching favored anti-spike CD8 responses; private and CD4 specificities were missed.

Unique molecular identifiers were affixed to single, distinct cDNA molecules. TCRdb re-derived calls from the 5' RACE reads in MiXCR, one entry per CDR3 protein. The sample lists under 70,000 distinct CDR3 sequences, over 4.5% occurring once. This clonotype has a handful of counts. As yet, its antigen is unknown. Germline values: CDR1 SGHKS, CDR2 YYEKEE (reference sequence). The ends were cut back, 2 bases at V and 0 bases at J, with 8 bases in the middle. This CDR3 is built from 14 residues. This chain joins TRBV5-5 and TRBJ1-2; D gene uncertain. This TCR was recovered from an adult who was a healthcare worker with PCR-confirmed SARS-CoV-2 infection or an uninfected control (not recorded which). The sequencing input was whole blood. The CDR3: CASSFVNPNYGYTF. DNA for the CDR3: TGTGCCAGCAGCTTTGTCAATCCTAACTATGGCTACACCTTC.